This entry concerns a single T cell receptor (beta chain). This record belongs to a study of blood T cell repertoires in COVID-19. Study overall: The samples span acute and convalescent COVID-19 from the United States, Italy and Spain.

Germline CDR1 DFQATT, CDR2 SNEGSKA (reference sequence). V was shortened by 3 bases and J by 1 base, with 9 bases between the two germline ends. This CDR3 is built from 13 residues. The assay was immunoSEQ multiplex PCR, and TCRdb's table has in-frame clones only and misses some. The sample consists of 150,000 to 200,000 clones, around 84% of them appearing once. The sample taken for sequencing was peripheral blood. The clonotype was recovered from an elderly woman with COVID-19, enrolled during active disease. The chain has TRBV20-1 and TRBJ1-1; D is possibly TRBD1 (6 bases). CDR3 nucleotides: TGCAGTGCTAGTAAGGGGGAGAACACTGAAGCTTTCTTT. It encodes CSASKGENTEAFF.